The 26 T cell receptor beta chains below were found in one sample sequenced in a study of beta chain features in type 1 diabetes. Study findings and constraints: Across all four CD4+ subsets, people with type 1 diabetes showed modestly shorter TCRB CDR3s.

These receptors have no identified antigens. Every isolated RNA sample was fully reverse transcribed, so sequencing captured expressed TCRB transcripts. The assay was immunoSEQ multiplex PCR, and TCRdb's table has in-frame clones only and misses some. The table shows 230,000 or so clones, with approximately 16% occurring only once. Input material: naive CD4+ T cells from blood. Receptor source: a man aged 25-40 years with type 1 diabetes.

The chain carries TRBV10-3 and TRBJ2-1; maybe TRBD2 (5 bases). This CDR3 has 11 residues. V was cut by 6 bases and J by 8 bases, with 8 bases left in between. The germline V gene has CDR1 ENHRY and CDR2 SYGVKD. The CDR3 nucleotides are TGTGCCATCAGCACGAGGGATGAGCAGTTCTTC. Its translation is CAISTRDEQFF.

This clone was detected a few times. The V gene is TRBV18, the J gene TRBJ2-5; TRBD1 aligns across 7 bases. V gave up 5 bases and J gave up 2 bases; unmatched junction bases: 5. This CDR3 is built from 14 residues. Germline V gene sequence: CDR1 KGHSH, CDR2 LQKENI. CDR3 region: CASSITGEQETQYF. CDR3 DNA sequence: TGTGCCAGCTCAATAACAGGGGAACAAGAGACCCAGTACTTC.

This clone was observed a few times. This rearrangement joins TRBV7-2 to TRBJ1-2; 7 nucleotides match TRBD1. This CDR3 has 13 residues. Germline V gene sequence: CDR1 SGHTA, CDR2 FQGNSA. V was pared by 5 bases and J by 4 bases, with 4 bases of the junction left unmatched. CDR3 nucleotides: TGTGCCAGCAGCGGGGGACAGATCTATGGCTACACCTTC. It codes for CASSGGQIYGYTF. The full variable domain, completed using reference TRBV7-2 and TRBJ1-2, is GAGVSQSPSNKVTEKGKDVELRCDPISGHTALYWYRQSLGQGLEFLIYFQGNSAPDKSGLPSDRFSAERTGGSVSTLTIQRTQQEDSAVYLCASSGGQIYGYTFGSGTRLTVV.

This clone has just a few counts. The chain joins TRBV7-9 to TRBJ2-1; unclear D gene. Germline values: CDR1 SEHNR, CDR2 FQNEAQ (reference sequence). Deletions cut 1 base from V and 7 bases from J, with 5 bases between. The CDR3 consists of 12 residues. CDR3 nucleotide sequence: TGTGCCAGCAGCTTAGTACTAAATGAGCAGTTCTTC. Its protein is CASSLVLNEQFF. The complete variable domain, with remaining parts taken from reference TRBV7-9 and TRBJ2-1, reads DTGVSQNPRHKITKRGQNVTFRCDPISEHNRLYWYRQTLGQGPEFLTYFQNEAQLEKSRLLSDRFSAERPKGSFSTLEIQRTEQGDSAMYLCASSLVLNEQFFGPGTRLTVL.

A note on this clone: This clone may be a read error of a much larger clone one base away. This rearrangement joins TRBV9 to TRBJ2-1; the D is unclear. From germline, CDR1 is SGDLS and CDR2 YYNGEE. The V and J ends lost 4 bases and 4 bases respectively, with 3 bases between them. The CDR3 totals 11 residues. CDR3: CASSLYNEQFF. CDR3 coding DNA: TGTGCCAGCAGCCTTTACAATGAGCAGTTCTTC. Full variable domain (rest looked up from reference TRBV9 and TRBJ2-1): DSGVTQTPKHLITATGQRVTLRCSPRSGDLSVYWYQQSLDQGLQFLIQYYNGEERAKGNILERFSAQQFPDLHSELNLSSLELGDSALYFCASSLYNEQFFGPGTRLTVL.

The chain combines TRBV28 with TRBJ2-5, with 7 nucleotides matching TRBD2. Germline trimming cut 6 bases from V and 5 bases from J; bases unmatched to any gene: 12. CDR3 length equals 15 residues. CDR1 and CDR2 from the germline V gene are MDHEN and SYDVKM. CDR3 residues: CASSSPAGVGETQYF. CDR3 DNA sequence: TGTGCCAGCAGCTCCCCGGCGGGGGTCGGGGAGACCCAGTACTTC. Using reference TRBV28 and TRBJ2-5 for the parts outside the CDR3, the full variable domain is DVKVTQSSRYLVKRTGEKVFLECVQDMDHENMFWYRQDPGLGLRLIYFSYDVKMKEKGDIPEGYSVSREKKERFSLILESASTNQTSMYLCASSSPAGVGETQYFGPGTRLLVL.

This chain joins TRBV7-2 and TRBJ2-2; TRBD2 might be the D (6 bases). Germline V gene lookup returns CDR1 SGHTA and CDR2 FQGNSA. V lost 5 bases, J lost 8 bases, and 18 bases lay in between. This CDR3 has 15 amino acids. This CDR3 is CASSPAGTNRGELFF. CDR3 coding DNA: TGTGCCAGCAGCCCGGCGGGGACCAACAGGGGGGAGCTGTTTTTT.

This clone was counted a few times. The chain links TRBV7-9 to TRBJ2-1, with D unresolved. Germline CDR1 SEHNR, CDR2 FQNEAQ (reference sequence). Trimming pared 5 bases from V and 0 bases from J, leaving 11 bases between. The CDR3 totals 15 residues. The CDR3 sequence: CASSLPPSSYNEQFF. As DNA, the CDR3 is TGTGCCAGCAGCCTTCCACCGAGCTCCTACAATGAGCAGTTCTTC.

For the CDR3, the DNA is TGTGCCACCAGCAGAGACTCCTTCGCGCTGAACACTGAAGCTTTCTTT. Translating it yields CATSRDSFALNTEAFF. This rearrangement joins TRBV15 to TRBJ1-1; D is undetermined. The CDR3 loop spans 16 amino acids. The germline CDR1 and CDR2 sequences are LNHNV and YYDKDF (reference sequence). With 0 bases removed from V and 0 bases from J, the gap between germline ends came to 11 bases.

This clone was detected only a few times. The genes are TRBV5-6 and TRBJ1-2; D gene uncertain. Germline-derived CDR1 and CDR2 are SGHDT and YYEEEE. The CDR3 extends over 12 amino acids. V dropped 0 bases and J dropped 3 bases, with 3 bases sitting between them. The CDR3 sequence is CASSLADYGYTF. The CDR3 bases are TGTGCCAGCAGCTTGGCGGACTATGGCTACACCTTC.

This clone has more than one count but fewer than ten. The chain carries TRBV25-1 and TRBJ2-3; no definite D call. V lost 6 bases and J 4 bases, leaving 8 bases between the germline ends. This CDR3 is built from 12 residues. CDR1 is MGHDK and CDR2 is SYGVNS in the germline V gene. The DNA for the CDR3 is TGTGCCAGCAGCCGCGGAGCAGATACGCAGTATTTT. Amino acids: CASSRGADTQYF.

To note about this clone: Additional DNA sequences in this sample encode the identical CDR3. This chain joins TRBV20-1 and TRBJ2-3; no definite D call. Trimming took 6 bases from V and 0 from J, leaving 4 bases between them. The CDR3 is 11 residues long. Germline CDR1 reads DFQATT; CDR2 reads SNEGSKA (reference sequence). CDR3 region: CSALSTDTQYF. The CDR3 DNA is TGCAGTGCACTTAGCACAGATACGCAGTATTTT.

J is TRBJ2-5 and V is TRBV9, with D unclear. The CDR3 has 13 amino acids. V gave up 0 bases and J gave up 4 bases, with 7 bases separating them. Germline V gene sequence: CDR1 SGDLS, CDR2 YYNGEE. DNA of the CDR3: TGTGCCAGCAGCGTAGGGTGGGGAGAGACCCAGTACTTC. Its protein is CASSVGWGETQYF.

The chain employs TRBV20-1 and TRBJ2-3; TRBD2 might be the D (6 bases). The CDR3 extends over 11 amino acids. The ends were cut back, 6 bases at V and 6 bases at J, with 10 bases in the middle. Germline lookup yields CDR1 DFQATT and CDR2 SNEGSKA (reference sequence). CDR3 sequence (DNA): TGCAGTGCCCCCCGGGGGGATACGCAGTATTTT. Translation gives CSAPRGDTQYF.

This clone has a count of ten or more. V gene TRBV7-8 combines with J gene TRBJ2-3; D remains ambiguous. Per the germline V gene, CDR1 is SGHVS and CDR2 is FQNEAQ. The CDR3 extends over 16 amino acids. Trimming shortened V by 2 bases and J by 2 bases, and 14 bases separated the two germline ends. CDR3 amino acids: CASSLTRRRITDTQYF. CDR3 nucleotides: TGTGCCAGCAGCTTAACGAGGCGGCGGATCACAGATACGCAGTATTTT.

The V and J genes are TRBV5-1 and TRBJ2-1, with TRBD1 identical over 9 bases. The ends lost 2 bases at V and 3 bases at J; junction bases unmatched: 3. The CDR3 has 15 amino acids. Germline-derived CDR1 and CDR2 are SGHRS and YFSETQ. CDR3 loop: CASSFSTGGYNEQFF. The CDR3 region has the DNA TGCGCCAGCAGCTTCTCGACAGGGGGCTACAATGAGCAGTTCTTC.

The J gene is TRBJ2-7, the V gene TRBV6-6; D is undetermined. The CDR3 runs to 9 residues. With 8 bases removed from V and 5 bases from J, the gap between germline ends came to 4 bases. The germline CDR1 and CDR2 sequences are MNHNY and SVGAGI (reference sequence). The CDR3 protein is CASGHEQYF. The CDR3 DNA is TGTGCCAGCGGGCACGAGCAGTACTTC.

This chain joins TRBV7-3 and TRBJ2-1; no clear D. The CDR3 covers 13 residues. Trimming cost V 5 bases and J 8 bases, with 13 bases left between them. Germline V gives CDR1 SGHTA, CDR2 FQGTGA. CDR3 DNA sequence: TGTGCCAGCAGCCTGACCAATTCATATGAGCAGTTCTTC. Encoded protein: CASSLTNSYEQFF.

Only a few counts were recorded for this clone. The chain carries TRBV5-1 and TRBJ2-3; 9 nucleotides align to TRBD1. The V segment lost 4 bases and the J segment 4 bases; nucleotides outside the gene matches: 13. There are 17 residues in the CDR3. Germline loops: CDR1 SGHRS, CDR2 YFSETQ. CDR3 in amino acids: CASSAGQGNSAADTQYF. CDR3 coding DNA: TGCGCCAGCAGCGCGGGACAGGGCAATTCAGCCGCAGATACGCAGTATTTT. Using reference TRBV5-1 and TRBJ2-3 for the parts outside the CDR3, the full variable domain is KAGVTQTPRYLIKTRGQQVTLSCSPISGHRSVSWYQQTPGQGLQFLFEYFSETQRNKGNFPGRFSGRQFSNSRSEMNVSTLELGDSALYLCASSAGQGNSAADTQYFGPGTRLTVL.

This clone was detected a few times. The V gene is TRBV23-1, the J gene TRBJ1-1; D perhaps matches TRBD1 (6 bases). TRBV23-1 is assigned to the ORF class and has an uncertain function. Trimming removed 3 bases at V and 0 bases at J, with 14 bases between. This CDR3 has 16 amino acids. The CDR3 bases are TGCGCCAGCAGTCACCTCGAGGGACAAATGAACACTGAAGCTTTCTTT. This codes for CASSHLEGQMNTEAFF.

The chain employs TRBV28 and TRBJ2-4; D remains unclear. The CDR3 is 13 residues long. V was pared by 10 bases and J by 0 bases, with 10 bases between. Germline loops: CDR1 MDHEN, CDR2 SYDVKM. CDR3 sequence (DNA): TGTGCCACCCGGGTATCAGCCAAAAACATTCAGTACTTC. Amino acid sequence: CATRVSAKNIQYF.

This clone was detected only a few times. The rearrangement joins TRBV29-1 to TRBJ2-5, with D hard to call. V lost 4 bases to trimming and J lost 1 base, with 13 bases between them. This CDR3 spans 14 amino acids. Germline V gene lookup returns CDR1 SQVTM and CDR2 ANQGSEA. CDR3 DNA: TGCAGCGTTGCTAAGGGTGTGAGCCAAGAGACCCAGTACTTC. Translated, it gives CSVAKGVSQETQYF.

The chain uses TRBV7-2 and TRBJ2-7, with 7 bases fitting TRBD1. V lost 4 bases and J lost 0; bases outside the gene matches: 6. Germline V gene lookup returns CDR1 SGHTA and CDR2 FQGNSA. CDR3 length: 15 amino acids. The CDR3 DNA reads TGTGCCAGCAGCTCCTCCGGGACAGTCTCCTACGAGCAGTACTTC. This gives the protein CASSSSGTVSYEQYF.

This clone was detected a few times. J is TRBJ2-1 and V is TRBV7-9; D is uncertain. The V gene lost 5 bases and the J gene lost 8 bases, with 13 bases spanning the gap. CDR3 length equals 13 residues. CDR1 is SEHNR and CDR2 is FQNEAQ in the germline V gene (reference sequence). The CDR3 is CASSRPSYHEQFF. The CDR3 coding sequence is TGTGCCAGCAGCCGCCCTAGTTATCATGAGCAGTTCTTC.

This clone was seen a handful of times. The chain couples TRBV2 to TRBJ2-6, with D hard to call. The V gene lost 6 bases and the J gene lost 0 bases, with 6 bases spanning the gap. This CDR3 comprises 14 residues. Germline-derived CDR1 and CDR2 are SNHLY and FYNNEI. DNA of the CDR3: TGTGCCAGCAGGGAGAGCTCTGGGGCCAACGTCCTGACTTTC. This codes for CASRESSGANVLTF.

This clone appeared a few times. This chain joins TRBV11-2 and TRBJ1-1, with D perhaps matching TRBD1 (5 bases). Germline loops: CDR1 SGHAT, CDR2 FQNNGV. Trimming stripped 5 bases from V and 1 base from J, with 17 bases between. This CDR3 has 16 amino acids. This CDR3 is CASSRTLRGGNTEAFF. The CDR3 bases are TGTGCCAGCAGCCGTACCTTGCGGGGGGGGAACACTGAAGCTTTCTTT.